This is a list of T cell receptor beta chains from one sample in a study of cytomegalovirus exposure and HLA in healthy donors. The repertoire was sequenced with immunoSEQ multiplex PCR; TCRdb's copy has only in-frame clones and lacks some. The sample lists 110,000 or so clones; around 15% were seen once. The sample comprised PBMCs. The receptor source for this set is a female donor in good health and CMV-seronegative. Each CDR3 is given with its conserved first and last residue. D genes are given only for firm matches. Clone size appears in some rows only: once, few, many, or a class for an expanded clone.

V gene,J gene,clone size,D gene,CDR3 DNA,CDR3 protein
TRBV11-2,TRBJ2-7,NA,NA,TGTGCCAGCAGCTTTGGGGGAGGACAAACCTACGAGCAGTACTTC,CASSFGGGQTYEQYF
TRBV15,TRBJ1-1,few,NA,TGTGCCACCAGCCGAAGACACCTTGACAGACTGAACACTGAAGCTTTCTTT,CATSRRHLDRLNTEAFF
TRBV7-6,TRBJ2-5,NA,NA,TGTGCCAGCAGCTTAAGTCTTGGGGCGTTGGAGACCCAGTACTTC,CASSLSLGALETQYF
TRBV7-2,TRBJ1-2,NA,TRBD1,TGTGCCAGCAGCTTATTTCAGGGGGCCTTTGATGGCTACACCTTC,CASSLFQGAFDGYTF
TRBV19,TRBJ1-1,few,TRBD1,TGTGCCAGTAGTAAATACAGGGGGTATTACCCCCCAAACACTGAAGCTTTCTTT,CASSKYRGYYPPNTEAFF
TRBV7-2,TRBJ2-1,NA,TRBD2,TGTGCCAGCAGCTTAGAACTAGCGGAGCAGTTCTTC,CASSLELAEQFF
TRBV4-3,TRBJ1-1,few,NA,TGCGCCAGCAGCCCAGCAGGCGAACAGGGATTTACTGAAGCTTTCTTT,CASSPAGEQGFTEAFF
TRBV28,TRBJ2-3,NA,TRBD2,TGTGCCAGCAGGCTCAGACTAGCGGAGCTCACAGATACGCAGTATTTT,CASRLRLAELTDTQYF
TRBV7-9,TRBJ2-5,NA,TRBD1,TGTGCCAGCACCCCCTTGGGACAGAGAGAGACCCAGTACTTC,CASTPLGQRETQYF
TRBV7-2,TRBJ1-2,NA,NA,TGTGCCAGCAGCTTAGCCCCGGACTATGGCTACACCTTC,CASSLAPDYGYTF
TRBV19,TRBJ1-5,NA,TRBD1,TGTGCCAGTAGTATAGGGCTCGGGACAGGAAGCAATCAGCCCCAGCATTTT,CASSIGLGTGSNQPQHF
TRBV19,TRBJ2-7,NA,NA,TGTGCCAGTAGTGCCGGTCCTGGCTCCTACGAGCAGTACTTC,CASSAGPGSYEQYF
TRBV7-2,TRBJ2-7,NA,NA,TGTGCCAGCAGTACAGGGTTCTACGAGCAGTACTTC,CASSTGFYEQYF
TRBV30,TRBJ2-2,NA,TRBD2,TGTGCCTGGGAGTCGGGGGGACGGGGCCCATTTCCCGGGGAGCTGTTTTTT,CAWESGGRGPFPGELFF
TRBV7-2,TRBJ2-1,NA,TRBD2,TGTGCCAGCAGCACCCCGTCCAGCGGGAGTAATGAGCAGTTCTTC,CASSTPSSGSNEQFF
TRBV5-8,TRBJ1-3,NA,TRBD1,TGTGCCAGCAGCTTTGGGACAGGGTCTGGAAACACCATATATTTT,CASSFGTGSGNTIYF
TRBV30,TRBJ1-5,few,TRBD1,TGTGCCTGGAGTGTACCTTACGGGACAGATAATCAGCCCCAGCATTTT,CAWSVPYGTDNQPQHF
TRBV4-3,TRBJ2-1,NA,TRBD2,TGCGCCAGCAGCCCATCCCCGGGACTAGCGGGAGACAATGAGCAGTTCTTC,CASSPSPGLAGDNEQFF
TRBV14,TRBJ2-1,NA,TRBD1,TGTGCCAGCAGCCGACGGGACAGGGTCTACAATGAGCAGTTCTTC,CASSRRDRVYNEQFF
TRBV18,TRBJ1-1,NA,NA,TGTGCCAGCTCACCGCTACAGGCCAACACTGAAGCTTTCTTT,CASSPLQANTEAFF
TRBV19,TRBJ1-2,few,TRBD1,TGTGCCAGTAGAATATCACTCGGGTGGGGACAGACATCCTATGGCTACACCTTC,CASRISLGWGQTSYGYTF
TRBV5-1,TRBJ1-2,NA,NA,TGCGCCAGCAGCCCGCGGGCGGGGACGGACCTCAGTGGATGCACCTTC,CASSPRAGTDLSGCTF
TRBV5-8,TRBJ1-5,NA,NA,TGTGCCAGCAGCTTGGGAGCGGGAAGTAGCAATCAGCCCCAGCATTTT,CASSLGAGSSNQPQHF
TRBV6-4,TRBJ2-1,few,NA,TGTGCCAGCAGTGAAGAGGGAGTGGCGGTCAATGAGCAGTTCTTC,CASSEEGVAVNEQFF
TRBV5-4,TRBJ2-7,few,TRBD1,TGTGCCAGCAGCCCTAACAGGGGGAGCGAGCAGTACTTC,CASSPNRGSEQYF
TRBV10-3,TRBJ2-7,NA,TRBD2,TGTGCCATCAGTGAGTCGCGAGGTAGCGGGAGGTCTGACGAGCAGTACTTC,CAISESRGSGRSDEQYF
TRBV2,TRBJ1-3,NA,NA,TGTGCCAGCAGTGTTTACGGAGACTCTGGAAACACCATATATTTT,CASSVYGDSGNTIYF
TRBV15,TRBJ1-1,few,NA,TGTGCCACCAGCACCAGGGTTTTGGAAGAAGCTTTCTTT,CATSTRVLEEAFF
TRBV19,TRBJ2-7,few,TRBD1,TGTGCCAGTAGTCCAAGGGACAGGGCGTCCTACGAGCAGTACTTC,CASSPRDRASYEQYF
TRBV5-6,TRBJ2-7,few,NA,TGTGCCAGCAGCCCGACCTCCAGCGGAAAATTCTACGAGCAGTACTTC,CASSPTSSGKFYEQYF
TRBV7-2,TRBJ2-3,once,TRBD2,TGTGCCAGCAGCTTTATTAGCGGGAGCACAGATACGCAGTATTTT,CASSFISGSTDTQYF
TRBV5-6,TRBJ2-7,few,TRBD1,TGTGCCAGCACATTTGGGACAGGGGATATATACGAGCAGTACTTC,CASTFGTGDIYEQYF
TRBV2,TRBJ1-5,NA,TRBD1,TGTGCCAGCAGTGGACAGGGAGCGGGCAATCAGCCCCAGCATTTT,CASSGQGAGNQPQHF
TRBV27,TRBJ2-3,NA,TRBD2,TGTGCCAGCAGCCAAGCGGGGCCGGCCGATACGCAGTATTTT,CASSQAGPADTQYF
TRBV27,TRBJ2-1,few,NA,TGTGCCAGCGCCTTTATAGGGAGCTCCTACAATGAGCAGTTCTTC,CASAFIGSSYNEQFF
TRBV7-9,TRBJ1-3,NA,TRBD1,TGTGCCAGCAGTATGGGACAGGTGTCTGGAAACACCATATATTTT,CASSMGQVSGNTIYF
TRBV5-1,TRBJ2-7,few,TRBD2,TGCGCCAGCAGCTTGGGGTCTAGCGGGGGCCCCTACACCTACGAGCAGTACTTC,CASSLGSSGGPYTYEQYF
TRBV7-9,TRBJ2-7,NA,NA,TGTGCCAGCAGCTCTCGAGGGAGGCAGCCCTACGAGCAGTACTTC,CASSSRGRQPYEQYF
TRBV7-9,TRBJ1-2,NA,NA,TGTGCCAGCAGCTTAGAAGGGGTACTAAACGACTACACCTTC,CASSLEGVLNDYTF
TRBV4-3,TRBJ2-7,NA,TRBD2,TGCGCCAGCAGCCCCCTCCTGAGCGGGGGTAACTCCTACGAGCAGTACTTC,CASSPLLSGGNSYEQYF
TRBV28,TRBJ1-1,NA,TRBD1,TGTGCCAGCAGTTTGGAGGGGGCTCTGGGCACTGAAGCTTTCTTT,CASSLEGALGTEAFF
TRBV29-1,TRBJ2-3,few,TRBD1,TGCAGCGTCGAGGGGACAGGGAGCACAGATACGCAGTATTTT,CSVEGTGSTDTQYF
TRBV9,TRBJ1-1,few,NA,TGTGCCAGCAGCGCCCAACGGGAGGCTTTCTTT,CASSAQREAFF
TRBV28,TRBJ1-1,few,NA,TGTGCCAGCAGTTTATTTCGCGAGAACACTGAAGCTTTCTTT,CASSLFRENTEAFF
TRBV6-5,TRBJ1-2,NA,TRBD1,TGTGCCAGCAGTTACGGCGGGACAGGGGACTATGGCTACACCTTC,CASSYGGTGDYGYTF
TRBV2,TRBJ2-7,NA,TRBD2,TGTGCCAGCAGCCTGACTAGCGTTAGCGAGCAGTACTTC,CASSLTSVSEQYF
TRBV5-6,TRBJ2-7,NA,NA,TGTGCCAGCAGCTTGGGATTTATAGGACAGAGCTCCTACGAGCAGTACTTC,CASSLGFIGQSSYEQYF
TRBV7-2,TRBJ1-2,few,NA,TGTGCCAGCAGCTTAGGGACAGCCAGCCGTGGCTACACCTTC,CASSLGTASRGYTF
TRBV28,TRBJ1-4,few,TRBD1,TGTGCCAGCCAGGGGGATGAAAAACTGTTTTTT,CASQGDEKLFF
TRBV7-6,TRBJ1-4,NA,NA,TGTGCCAGCAGCTTTACCATGAAGGGGGGGATGGAAAAACTGTTTTTT,CASSFTMKGGMEKLFF
TRBV11-2,TRBJ1-2,NA,TRBD1,TGTGCCAGCAGCTTAGAGTACGGACAGGCGGTCTATGGCTACACCTTC,CASSLEYGQAVYGYTF
TRBV9,TRBJ2-7,once,NA,TGTGCCAGCAGCGTCGCAGCGGGCCATCAGGGCGAGCAGTACTTC,CASSVAAGHQGEQYF
TRBV5-1,TRBJ2-2,few,NA,TGCGCCAGCAGCTCCCAGGGGAGGGGCACCGGGGAGCTGTTTTTT,CASSSQGRGTGELFF
TRBV28,TRBJ2-1,few,NA,TGTGCCAGCAGGCCTCGGGATTACAATGAGCAGTTCTTC,CASRPRDYNEQFF
TRBV7-8,TRBJ2-7,few,TRBD2,TGTGCCAGCAGCTTAAGGACTAGCGGGAGGGTCAACGTCGTAGCCTACGAGCAGTACTTC,CASSLRTSGRVNVVAYEQYF
TRBV9,TRBJ2-5,few,NA,TGTGCCAGCAGCGTAGAAGAGTCGGGACTGGGGACCCAGTACTTC,CASSVEESGLGTQYF
TRBV5-4,TRBJ1-1,NA,NA,TGTGCCAGCGCCCCGCTTCCTGGAGGAACTGAAGCTTTCTTT,CASAPLPGGTEAFF
TRBV7-2,TRBJ1-1,NA,NA,TGTGCCAGCAGCACCACAATGTACACTGAAGCTTTCTTT,CASSTTMYTEAFF
TRBV6-6,TRBJ1-5,few,NA,TGTGCCAGCAGTTACGGACAACGCAATCAGCCCCAGCATTTT,CASSYGQRNQPQHF